This T cell receptor beta chain emerged from a study of patients and donors after allogeneic stem cell transplantation. TCRdb processed the RT-PCR reads anew with MiXCR; each CDR3 protein has one entry. The sample has 920,000 or so distinct CDR3 sequences; roughly 18% are singletons. V trimming: 4 bases; J trimming: 5 bases; junction bases outside the gene matches: 4. Germline CDR1 is SGHTA and CDR2 is FQGNSA. The CDR3 totals 13 residues. What was sequenced was blood, either unsorted or a sorted T cell fraction (not recorded which). The V gene is TRBV7-2, the J gene TRBJ2-5, with TRBD2 matching 7 bases. The clonotype was recovered from a human donor who was either an allogeneic HSCT recipient or a stem cell or donor lymphocyte infusion donor (not recorded which). It is not recorded whose cells these are; they may come from a transplant donor. CDR3 loop: CASSSGLDETQYF. The CDR3 nucleotides are TGTGCCAGCAGCTCCGGACTAGATGAGACCCAGTACTTC. Full variable domain (rest looked up from reference TRBV7-2 and TRBJ2-5): GAGVSQSPSNKVTEKGKDVELRCDPISGHTALYWYRQSLGQGLEFLIYFQGNSAPDKSGLPSDRFSAERTGGSVSTLTIQRTQQEDSAVYLCASSSGLDETQYFGPGTRLLVL.